This T cell receptor beta chain was recorded in a study of blood T cell repertoires in COVID-19. Assay used: immunoSEQ multiplex PCR; TCRdb lists only in-frame clones, some missing. The sample consists of hundreds of thousands of clones, roughly 90% of them appearing once. Seattle researchers signed up patients amid active infection and tracked them longitudinally. The germline V gene has CDR1 MNHEY and CDR2 SVGAGI. The ends lost 10 bases at V and 6 bases at J; junction bases unmatched: 13. The CDR3 totals 15 residues. The rearrangement joins TRBV6-5 to TRBJ2-2; 8 bases are a match to TRBD2. The sequence was obtained from a woman in her 30s with COVID-19, enrolled during active disease. Sequenced material: peripheral blood. The CDR3 reads CATSGTRQQSGELFF. The CDR3 DNA follows: TGTGCCACCTCTGGGACTAGACAACAATCCGGGGAGCTGTTTTTT.